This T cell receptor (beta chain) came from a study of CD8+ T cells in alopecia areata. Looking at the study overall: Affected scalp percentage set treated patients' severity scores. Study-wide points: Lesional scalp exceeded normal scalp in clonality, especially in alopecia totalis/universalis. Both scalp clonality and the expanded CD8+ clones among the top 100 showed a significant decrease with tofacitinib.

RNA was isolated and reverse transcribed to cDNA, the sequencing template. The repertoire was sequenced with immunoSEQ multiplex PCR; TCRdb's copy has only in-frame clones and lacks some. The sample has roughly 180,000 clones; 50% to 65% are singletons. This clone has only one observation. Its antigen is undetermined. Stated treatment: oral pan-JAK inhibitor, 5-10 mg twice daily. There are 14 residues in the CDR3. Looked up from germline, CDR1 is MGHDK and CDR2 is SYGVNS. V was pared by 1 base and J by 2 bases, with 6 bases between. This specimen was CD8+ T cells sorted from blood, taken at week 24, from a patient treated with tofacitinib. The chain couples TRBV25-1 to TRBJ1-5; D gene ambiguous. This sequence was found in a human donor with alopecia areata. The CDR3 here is CASSESGGNQPQHF. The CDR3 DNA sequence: TGTGCCAGCAGTGAATCCGGGGGCAATCAGCCCCAGCATTTT.